The clone carrying this T cell receptor beta chain came up a few times. The antigen is undetermined. The data originate from a study of CD8 T cells in ankylosing spondylitis. Broader study findings: What seemed typical of ankylosing spondylitis blood was a TCR beta motif built from under 10 highly homologous variants. Enrichment of disease-linked clones was reportedly significant in matched ankylosing spondylitis synovial fluid.

Germline CDR1 is DFQATT and CDR2 is SNEGSKA (reference sequence). V lost 3 bases and J lost 4, with 9 bases in between. There are 12 residues in the CDR3. As the method for making TCR beta libraries, quantitative 5'-RACE with molecular barcodes was used. TCRdb passed the 5' RACE reads through MiXCR, listing each CDR3 protein once. This table has 750,000 to 850,000 distinct CDR3 sequences, about 10% appearing once. This clonotype was obtained from a male donor with ankylosing spondylitis. The material sequenced was blood, either unsorted or a sorted T cell fraction (not recorded which). V gene TRBV20-1 combines with J gene TRBJ1-2, with unresolved D. CDR3 coding DNA: TGCAGTGCTAGCCCGTTAGGCTATGGCTACACCTTC. Its protein is CSASPLGYGYTF.